The present T cell receptor beta chain was sequenced within a study of PD-L1 blockade in urothelial cancer. In the study overall: Counts from blood samples showed a median of 141,255 T cells. Study-wide results and caveats: Lower pretreatment blood TCR clonality, under the median, predicted better survival, researchers reported.

About this clone: The target antigen is unknown.

From germline, CDR1 is SNHLY and CDR2 FYNNEI. The CDR3 spans 15 residues. V was clipped by 5 bases and J by 1 base, with 11 bases between them. This table comes from immunoSEQ multiplex PCR, and its TCRdb copy is limited to in-frame clones, with some not included. The sample lists 55,000 to 85,000 clones, roughly nine tenths occurring once. This TCR derives from a man in his 60s with urothelial cancer. The rearrangement joins TRBV2 to TRBJ2-2; maybe TRBD1 (6 bases). This sample comprised PBMCs, obtained around atezolizumab (anti-PD-L1) treatment. The CDR3: CASSPQGKNTGELFF. The CDR3 DNA reads as TGTGCCAGCAGTCCACAGGGAAAGAACACCGGGGAGCTGTTTTTT. Based on the CDR3 plus reference TRBV2 and TRBJ2-2, the full variable domain is EPEVTQTPSHQVTQMGQEVILRCVPISNHLYFYWYRQILGQKVEFLVSFYNNEISEKSEIFDDQFSVERPDGSNFTLKIRSTKLEDSAMYFCASSPQGKNTGELFFGEGSRLTVL.